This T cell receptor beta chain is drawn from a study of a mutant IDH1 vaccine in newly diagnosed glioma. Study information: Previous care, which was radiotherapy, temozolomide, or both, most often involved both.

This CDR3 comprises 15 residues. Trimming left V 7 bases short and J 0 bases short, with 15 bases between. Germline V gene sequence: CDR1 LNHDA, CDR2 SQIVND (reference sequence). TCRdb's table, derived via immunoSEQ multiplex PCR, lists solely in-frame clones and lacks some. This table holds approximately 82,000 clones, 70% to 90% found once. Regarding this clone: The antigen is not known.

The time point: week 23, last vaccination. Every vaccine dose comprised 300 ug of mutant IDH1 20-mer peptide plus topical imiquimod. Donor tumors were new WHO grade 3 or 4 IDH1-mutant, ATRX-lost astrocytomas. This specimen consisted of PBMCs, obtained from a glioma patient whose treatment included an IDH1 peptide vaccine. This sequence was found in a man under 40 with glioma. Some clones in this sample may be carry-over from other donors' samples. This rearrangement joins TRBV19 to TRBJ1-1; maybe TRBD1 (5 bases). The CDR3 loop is CASNAGEKMNTEAFF. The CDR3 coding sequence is TGTGCCAGTAACGCGGGGGAAAAGATGAACACTGAAGCTTTCTTT.